The following is a T cell receptor (beta chain) sequence with its context. This CDR3 contains 15 residues. With 1 base removed from V and 0 bases from J, the gap between germline ends came to 9 bases. Germline values: CDR1 LGHDT, CDR2 YNNKEL (reference sequence). This sample is part of a study of control samples from healthy donors and cancer patients. Assay used: immunoSEQ multiplex PCR; TCRdb lists only in-frame clones, some missing. The repertoire has some 98,000 clones, roughly 80% of them found once; the top ten carry roughly 39%. The chain uses TRBV3-1 (or the pseudogene TRBV3-2) and TRBJ1-2; the D gene is possibly TRBD1 (5 bases). Sequencing was done on a sample of PBMCs. The sequence came from a man between 70 and 80 years old with lung cancer. In nucleotides, the CDR3 is TGTGCCAGCAGCCAAGGGGGCCTGACTAACTATGGCTACACCTTC. It codes for CASSQGGLTNYGYTF.